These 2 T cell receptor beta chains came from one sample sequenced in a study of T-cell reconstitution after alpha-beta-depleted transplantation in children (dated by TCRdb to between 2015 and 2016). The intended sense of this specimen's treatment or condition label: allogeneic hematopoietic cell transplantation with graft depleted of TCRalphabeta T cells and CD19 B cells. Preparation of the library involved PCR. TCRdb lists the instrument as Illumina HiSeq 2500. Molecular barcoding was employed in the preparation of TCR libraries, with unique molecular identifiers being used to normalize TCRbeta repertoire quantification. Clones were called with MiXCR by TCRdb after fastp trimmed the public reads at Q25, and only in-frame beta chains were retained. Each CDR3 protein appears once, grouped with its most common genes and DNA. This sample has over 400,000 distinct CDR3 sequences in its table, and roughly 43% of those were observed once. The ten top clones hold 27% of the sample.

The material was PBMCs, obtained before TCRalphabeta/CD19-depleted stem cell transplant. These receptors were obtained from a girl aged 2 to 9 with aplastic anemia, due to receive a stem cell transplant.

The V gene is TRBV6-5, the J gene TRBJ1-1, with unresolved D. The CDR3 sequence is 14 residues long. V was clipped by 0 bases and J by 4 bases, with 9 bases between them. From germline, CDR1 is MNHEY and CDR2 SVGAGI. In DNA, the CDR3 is TGTGCCAGCAGTTACTCGGGGTTGACCACTGAAGCTTTCTTT. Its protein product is CASSYSGLTTEAFF.

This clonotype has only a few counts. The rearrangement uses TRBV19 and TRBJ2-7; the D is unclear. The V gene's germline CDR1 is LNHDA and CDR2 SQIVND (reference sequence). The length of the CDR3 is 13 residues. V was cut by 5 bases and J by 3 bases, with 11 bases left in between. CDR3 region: CASSPSRRYEQYF. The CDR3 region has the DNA TGTGCCAGTAGTCCGTCACGGCGCTACGAGCAGTACTTC.